A selection of T cell receptor beta chains follows, all from one sample in a study of PD-1 blockade in mismatch repair-deficient tumors. Produced via immunoSEQ multiplex PCR; TCRdb's table is partial and in-frame only. This table has 50,000 or so clones, approximately 80% appearing once. Material: PBMCs, obtained before pembrolizumab treatment. The receptor source for this set is an adult with mismatch repair-deficient cancer. The CDR3 runs from the conserved cysteine through the conserved F or W. The D gene is left open where the match is weak. Where a row states a size, it is once, few, many or the class of an expanded clone; other rows omit it.

>TRBJ2-7|NA|TRBV27|NA
CAHQVAYEQYF
TGTGCCCACCAGGTTGCCTACGAGCAGTACTTC
>TRBJ1-4|TRBD1|TRBV5-5|NA
CASSQRQGALFNEKLFF
TGTGCCAGCAGCCAGAGACAGGGGGCGCTTTTTAATGAAAAACTGTTTTTT
>TRBJ2-7|NA|TRBV18|NA
CASSPKDTSYEQYF
TGTGCCAGCTCACCTAAAGACACGTCCTACGAGCAGTACTTC
>TRBJ1-4|TRBD1|TRBV27|NA
CASSSIGWTGNEKLFF
TGTGCCAGCAGTTCCATCGGGTGGACAGGGAATGAAAAACTGTTTTTT
>TRBJ1-3|NA|TRBV20-1|once
CSASAGNTIYF
TGCAGTGCTAGCGCAGGAAACACCATATATTTT
>TRBJ2-2|NA|TRBV7-2|NA
CASSFGGPAGELFF
TGTGCCAGCAGCTTTGGGGGTCCCGCCGGGGAGCTGTTTTTT
>TRBJ2-1|NA|TRBV10-3|few
CAIRDLGNEQFF
TGTGCCATCAGGGACCTGGGCAATGAGCAGTTCTTC
>TRBJ1-2|NA|TRBV6-1|NA
CASRIQGGYTF
TGTGCCAGCAGGATACAAGGGGGCTACACCTTC
>TRBJ1-1|TRBD1|TRBV28|few
CASRRVQGFEVDTEAFF
TGTGCCAGCAGAAGAGTACAGGGGTTTGAGGTCGACACTGAAGCTTTCTTT
>TRBJ1-3|NA|TRBV18|NA
CASSPDLRLGNTIYF
TGTGCCAGCTCACCAGACCTCCGACTGGGAAACACCATATATTTT
>TRBJ1-2|NA|TRBV19|NA
CASRDWAGLDYGYTF
TGTGCCAGTAGGGATTGGGCAGGTCTTGACTATGGCTACACCTTC
>TRBJ1-2|NA|TRBV5-5|NA
CASSFSQGRYGYTF
TGTGCCAGCAGCTTCTCCCAGGGAAGGTATGGCTACACCTTC
>TRBJ1-2|NA|TRBV5-4|NA
CASSPEVGNYGYTF
TGTGCCAGCAGCCCCGAGGTGGGCAACTATGGCTACACCTTC
>TRBJ1-2|NA|TRBV9|NA
CASSGMEQGPGGGYTF
TGTGCCAGCAGCGGGATGGAACAGGGTCCCGGGGGAGGCTACACCTTC
>TRBJ1-5|NA|TRBV28|NA
CASRGGRIMGNQPQHF
TGTGCCAGCAGGGGGGGACGAATCATGGGCAATCAGCCCCAGCATTTT
>TRBJ1-2|NA|TRBV9|NA
CASSVGGENYGYTF
TGTGCCAGCAGCGTAGGGGGAGAGAACTATGGCTACACCTTC
>TRBJ1-4|NA|TRBV4-1|NA
CASSHEINNEKLFF
TGCGCCAGCAGCCACGAAATAAATAATGAAAAACTGTTTTTT
>TRBJ2-2|TRBD2|TRBV11-2|NA
CASFSGLAGGDGELFF
TGTGCCAGCTTCTCCGGACTAGCGGGGGGAGACGGGGAGCTGTTTTTT
>TRBJ2-5|NA|TRBV2|NA
CASSVPRPETQYF
TGTGCCAGCAGTGTCCCTCGTCCAGAGACCCAGTACTTC
>TRBJ2-1|NA|TRBV5-8|NA
CASSPVVRGNEQFF
TGTGCCAGCAGCCCGGTAGTGAGGGGCAATGAGCAGTTCTTC
>TRBJ2-7|NA|TRBV11-3|NA
CASSLATATGIGEQYF
TGTGCCAGCAGCTTAGCGACCGCCACAGGGATAGGAGAGCAGTACTTC
>TRBJ2-7|NA|TRBV7-9|NA
CASSRTSYEQYF
TGTGCCAGCAGCCGAACTTCCTACGAGCAGTACTTC
>TRBJ2-7|TRBD1|TRBV7-3|NA
CASSRTGGNEQYF
TGTGCCAGCAGCCGGACAGGGGGTAACGAGCAGTACTTC
>TRBJ2-5|NA|TRBV4-1|NA
CASSQISTGRETQYF
TGCGCCAGCAGCCAAATTTCAACAGGACGAGAGACCCAGTACTTC
>TRBJ1-2|NA|TRBV5-8|NA
CASRGEDYGGYTF
TGTGCCAGCAGAGGGGAAGACTACGGTGGCTACACCTTC
>TRBJ2-7|TRBD2|TRBV7-2|NA
CASSPTSGHYEQYF
TGTGCCAGCAGCCCGACTAGCGGACACTACGAGCAGTACTTC
>TRBJ2-3|TRBD2|TRBV4-3|NA
CASSQVVRAGGDTQYF
TGCGCCAGCAGCCAAGTGGTTAGAGCGGGAGGAGATACGCAGTATTTT
>TRBJ1-5|NA|TRBV2|NA
CASSPGHPTSNQPQHF
TGTGCCAGCAGCCCGGGACATCCGACGAGCAATCAGCCCCAGCATTTT
>TRBJ1-5|NA|TRBV18|once
CASSPRQSNQPQHF
TGTGCCAGCTCACCTAGGCAGAGCAATCAGCCCCAGCATTTT
>TRBJ2-1|NA|TRBV6-6|once
CASSYSRDGEQFF
TGTGCCAGCAGTTACTCGAGGGATGGAGAGCAGTTCTTC
>TRBJ2-7|NA|TRBV5-1|few
CASSYAYEQYF
TGCGCCAGCAGCTACGCCTACGAGCAGTACTTC
>TRBJ2-2|TRBD2|TRBV6-4|few
CASSDSTSGSGELFF
TGTGCCAGCAGTGACTCTACTAGCGGCTCCGGGGAGCTGTTTTTT
>TRBJ1-1|NA|TRBV7-6|NA
CASSSGPQSGAFF
TGTGCCAGCAGCTCGGGACCTCAAAGTGGAGCTTTCTTT
>TRBJ2-7|NA|TRBV5-1|NA
CASSLNWGTSEQYF
TGCGCCAGCAGCTTGAATTGGGGCACAAGTGAGCAGTACTTC
>TRBJ2-2|TRBD1|TRBV29-1|NA
CSVGQGNTGELFF
TGCAGCGTGGGACAGGGGAACACCGGGGAGCTGTTTTTT
>TRBJ2-5|NA|TRBV19|NA
CASSQDLEETQYF
TGTGCCAGTAGCCAGGACCTTGAAGAGACCCAGTACTTC
>TRBJ1-2|NA|TRBV6-6|NA
CASSQDLAGYTF
TGTGCCAGCAGCCAAGACCTAGCCGGCTACACCTTC
>TRBJ2-1|NA|TRBV6-6|NA
CASSYGSASRNEQFF
TGTGCCAGCAGTTATGGTTCGGCTAGCCGCAATGAGCAGTTCTTC
>TRBJ1-2|NA|TRBV7-8|few
CASSKGNYGYTF
TGTGCCAGCAGCAAGGGGAACTATGGCTACACCTTC
>TRBJ2-7|NA|TRBV11-2|NA
CASTRAGDRFSLGPFYF
TGTGCCAGCACCAGAGCGGGGGACAGGTTTTCCCTAGGCCCCTTCTACTTC
>TRBJ2-5|NA|TRBV7-6|NA
CASSRPGPWETQYF
TGTGCCAGCAGCCGACCCGGGCCCTGGGAGACCCAGTACTTC
>TRBJ1-1|TRBD1|TRBV7-9|NA
CASSWGQANTEAFF
TGTGCCAGCAGCTGGGGACAGGCGAACACTGAAGCTTTCTTT
>TRBJ2-6|NA|TRBV19|NA
CASSISRPFSGANVLTF
TGTGCCAGTAGTATTAGTCGACCCTTCTCTGGGGCCAACGTCCTGACTTTC
>TRBJ2-1|TRBD1|TRBV11-1|NA
CASSLGPGQGAYNEQFF
TGTGCCAGCAGCTTAGGTCCGGGACAGGGTGCCTACAATGAGCAGTTCTTC
>TRBJ2-7|NA|TRBV15|NA
CATSSGRGGYEQYF
TGTGCCACCAGCAGCGGCAGGGGGGGCTACGAGCAGTACTTC
>TRBJ2-3|NA|TRBV2|NA
CASSSGSTDTQYF
TGTGCCAGCTCCAGCGGGAGCACAGATACGCAGTATTTT
>TRBJ1-1|TRBD1|TRBV27|NA
CATTGQMNTEAFF
TGTGCCACCACGGGACAGATGAACACTGAAGCTTTCTTT
>TRBJ2-1|TRBD2|TRBV6-5|NA
CASSQGLAEHNEQFF
TGTGCCAGCAGTCAGGGACTAGCGGAGCACAATGAGCAGTTCTTC
>TRBJ2-1|NA|TRBV7-2|few
CASSSQESYNEQFF
TGTGCCAGCAGCTCACAGGAGTCCTACAATGAGCAGTTCTTC
>TRBJ1-5|NA|TRBV7-2|NA
CASSPAPNSGQPQHF
TGTGCCAGCAGCCCAGCTCCAAATTCCGGGCAGCCCCAGCATTTT
>TRBJ2-1|TRBD2|TRBV5-4|NA
CASSLDGRAGSEQFF
TGTGCCAGCAGCTTGGACGGGAGGGCCGGGAGTGAGCAGTTCTTC
>TRBJ2-7|NA|TRBV11-2|NA
CASSLGGNVPGQYF
TGTGCCAGCAGCTTAGGCGGCAACGTTCCTGGGCAGTACTTC
>TRBJ2-1|TRBD2|TRBV5-6|NA
CASSLSPAGGVYNEQFF
TGTGCCAGCAGCTTATCTCCTGCGGGGGGCGTCTACAATGAGCAGTTCTTC
>TRBJ2-7|TRBD2|TRBV14|NA
CASRRTAAGLEQYF
TGTGCCAGCAGGAGGACGGCAGCGGGGCTCGAGCAGTACTTC
>TRBJ2-7|NA|TRBV7-2|NA
CASSLVPSTYEQYF
TGTGCCAGCAGCTTAGTCCCTAGTACCTACGAGCAGTACTTC
>TRBJ1-1|NA|TRBV11-2|NA
CASSPAWGEAFF
TGTGCCAGCAGCCCAGCTTGGGGGGAAGCTTTCTTT
>TRBJ2-2|NA|TRBV18|NA
CASSLDWTGELFF
TGTGCCAGCTCACTAGACTGGACCGGGGAGCTGTTTTTT
>TRBJ1-2|TRBD1|TRBV2|few
CASRGGQVYGYTF
TGTGCCAGCAGAGGAGGACAGGTCTATGGCTACACCTTC
>TRBJ2-1|TRBD2|TRBV10-3|once
CATTAGGPGNEQFF
TGTGCCACAACAGCGGGAGGGCCAGGAAATGAGCAGTTCTTC
>TRBJ2-7|NA|TRBV7-3|NA
CASSPQGGLFNYEQYF
TGTGCCAGCAGCCCCCAGGGGGGCCTTTTCAACTACGAGCAGTACTTC